Here is one TCR beta chain with its context. Its antigen is as yet unknown. Assay used: immunoSEQ multiplex PCR; TCRdb lists only in-frame clones, some missing. Here the sample spans roughly 3,500 clones, around 80% being singletons. V lost 0 bases, J lost 4 bases, and 8 bases stayed unmatched. Germline V gives CDR1 GTSNPN, CDR2 SVGIG (reference sequence). The CDR3 has 15 amino acids. The data were obtained in a study of immune evolution from preneoplasia to lung adenocarcinoma. Study-level findings and limits: Later-stage lesions seemingly showed higher T cell density and diversity than normal lung. Top clone frequencies peaked in normal lung, apparently declining through invasive adenocarcinoma. Highest clonality occurred in KRAS-mutant, not EGFR-mutant or double wild-type, nodules.

The chain has TRBV30 and TRBJ1-1; 7 nucleotides agree with TRBD1. Sequenced: FFPE lung adenocarcinoma in situ tissue. The sequence came from a person aged 65 to 85 with lung adenocarcinoma. The CDR3 DNA reads TGTGCCTGGAGTGTATGGCCAGGGGGGATCACTGAAGCTTTCTTT. It specifies CAWSVWPGGITEAFF.